The 12 T cell receptor beta chains presented below share a single source sample, sequenced in a study of control samples from healthy donors and cancer patients. Repertoires were generated with immunoSEQ multiplex PCR, while TCRdb's copy carries only in-frame clones and drops some. The sample lists roughly 170,000 clones; 80% to 95% were seen once. What was sequenced was blood. These receptors all stem from a man aged 18 to 29 in good health.

In the case of this clone: This sample includes further DNA sequences coding for the same CDR3. This chain connects TRBV24-1 to TRBJ2-7; D gene uncertain. V gave up 4 bases and J gave up 0 bases, with 6 bases separating them. The germline gives CDR1 KGHDR, CDR2 SFDVKD. The CDR3 is 13 amino acids. CDR3 nucleotide sequence: TGTGCCACCAGTGACTCAAGCTCCTACGAGCAGTACTTC. This encodes CATSDSSSYEQYF.

This sequence joins TRBV19 and TRBJ1-6; weak D call: TRBD1 (6 bases). The CDR3 is 15 amino acids. V lost 6 bases to trimming and J lost 9 bases, with 18 bases between them. CDR1 and CDR2 from the germline V gene are LNHDA and SQIVND (reference sequence). CDR3 protein: CASSHKDRPGSPLHF. The CDR3 DNA follows: TGTGCCAGTAGCCATAAAGACAGGCCCGGTTCACCCCTCCACTTT.

The chain carries TRBV12-3 or TRBV12-4 and TRBJ2-7; D perhaps matches TRBD2 (6 bases). With 8 bases removed from V and 1 base from J, the gap between germline ends came to 12 bases. The CDR3 is 13 amino acids. The CDR3 reads CASEMAGSYEQYF. CDR3 in DNA: TGTGCCAGCGAAATGGCGGGGTCCTACGAGCAGTACTTC.

The chain couples TRBV19 to TRBJ1-1, with 10 bases matching TRBD1. Germline CDR1 is LNHDA and CDR2 is SQIVND (reference sequence). V lost 5 bases to trimming and J lost 1 base; unmatched junction nucleotides: 4. This CDR3 has 15 residues. The CDR3 DNA sequence: TGTGCCAGTAGTTCGGGACAGGGGACGAACACTGAAGCTTTCTTT. This sequence encodes CASSSGQGTNTEAFF.

In this sample, this clone turned up a few times. This chain joins TRBV4-1 and TRBJ2-3, with TRBD2 matching over 7 bases. Germline assignment: CDR1 MGHRA and CDR2 YSYEKL. The CDR3 covers 16 residues. After removal of 0 bases from V and 2 bases from J, the junction contained 5 bases not matched to a gene. The CDR3 DNA is TGCGCCAGCAGCCAAGACCCGGGGGGAATCACAGATACGCAGTATTTT. This codes for CASSQDPGGITDTQYF.

The J gene is TRBJ2-2, the V gene TRBV5-5; no clear D. Trimming removed 2 bases from V and 6 bases from J, with 14 bases in between. The CDR3 contains 15 residues. From germline, CDR1 is SGHKS and CDR2 YYEKEE (reference sequence). CDR3 protein: CASSFKGGRAGELFF. The CDR3 nucleotides read TGTGCCAGCAGCTTCAAGGGTGGTCGTGCCGGGGAGCTGTTTTTT. Together with reference TRBV5-5 and TRBJ2-2, the CDR3 gives the full variable domain: DAGVTQSPTHLIKTRGQQVTLRCSPISGHKSVSWYQQVLGQGPQFIFQYYEKEERGRGNFPDRFSARQFPNYSSELNVNALLLGDSALYLCASSFKGGRAGELFFGEGSRLTVL.

J is TRBJ2-7 and V is TRBV4-1, with D maybe TRBD1 (6 bases). CDR3 length equals 14 residues. CDR1 is MGHRA, CDR2 YSYEKL, per germline. Between the trimmed V and J ends, which lost 4 bases and 3 bases, there was a span of 13 bases. The CDR3 reads CASSRIQGNYEQYF. DNA for the CDR3: TGCGCCAGCAGCCGAATACAGGGCAACTACGAGCAGTACTTC.

This clone was detected only once. The chain couples TRBV20-1 to TRBJ2-1; no definite D call. The CDR3 extends over 11 amino acids. The germline V gene encodes CDR1 DFQATT and CDR2 SNEGSKA (reference sequence). V gave up 3 bases and J gave up 8 bases, with 8 bases separating them. The DNA for the CDR3 is TGCAGTGCTAGGTCAGGCGATGAGCAGTTCTTC. Its protein product is CSARSGDEQFF.

A single count supports this clone. The rearrangement uses TRBV5-6 and TRBJ1-1; D may be TRBD1 (6 bases). V was pared by 4 bases and J by 3 bases, with 16 bases between. This CDR3 has 15 residues. Germline V gene data show CDR1 as SGHDT and CDR2 as YYEEEE. The CDR3 DNA is TGTGCCAGCAGCCTGGGAGGGGGATCGGACACTGAAGCTTTCTTT. Its translation: CASSLGGGSDTEAFF.

The chain is built from TRBV9 and TRBJ1-2; 7 bases match TRBD1. Germline CDR1 SGDLS, CDR2 YYNGEE. V was clipped by 4 bases and J by 8 bases; unmatched bases: 8. The length of the CDR3 is 13 residues. The CDR3 loop is CASSSTGWRGYTF. The CDR3 DNA follows: TGTGCCAGCAGCTCGACAGGGTGGAGGGGCTACACCTTC. Supplemented by reference TRBV9 and TRBJ1-2, the full variable domain reads DSGVTQTPKHLITATGQRVTLRCSPRSGDLSVYWYQQSLDQGLQFLIQYYNGEERAKGNILERFSAQQFPDLHSELNLSSLELGDSALYFCASSSTGWRGYTFGSGTRLTVV.

As for this clone: Additional DNA sequences in this sample encode the identical CDR3. V and J are TRBV28 and TRBJ1-2, with a weak D call TRBD1 (5 bases). Trimming left V 2 bases short and J 5 bases short, with 6 bases between. The germline V gene has CDR1 MDHEN and CDR2 SYDVKM. This CDR3 is built from 12 residues. CDR3 sequence reads: CASSLGGYGYTF. CDR3 nucleotides: TGTGCCAGCAGTTTAGGGGGATATGGCTACACCTTC.

CDR3: CATPTRDRSYEQYF. Here the CDR3 DNA reads TGTGCCACCCCCACCCGGGACAGGTCCTACGAGCAGTACTTC. V usage is TRBV24-1 and J usage is TRBJ2-7; 8 nucleotides match TRBD1. This CDR3 spans 14 amino acids. In germline, CDR1 is KGHDR, CDR2 SFDVKD. Germline trimming cut 9 bases from V and 1 base from J; bases unmatched to any gene: 7.